The rows below give T cell receptor beta chains drawn from one sample of a study of beta chain features in type 1 diabetes. Data came from immunoSEQ multiplex PCR; TCRdb stores just in-frame clones and leaves some out. Of 35,000 to 50,000 clones listed, about 50% are singletons. The material sequenced was stem cell memory CD4+ T cells from blood. These receptors were collected from a woman aged 25 to 45 in good health. The CDR3 runs from the conserved cysteine through the conserved F or W. Fields, in order: clone size, J gene, D gene, V gene, CDR3 DNA, CDR3 protein. The D gene is left open where the match is weak. Size tells how often a clone was seen (once, few, many) or the class of an expanded clone, and some rows leave it out.

- TRBJ1-6 - TRBV30 TGTGCCCTTACCGGAGGGCGGATGTTTTCACCCCTCCACTTT CALTGGRMFSPLHF
- TRBJ2-7 - TRBV7-2 TGTGCCAGCAGCACTACAGGGTTCGAGCAGTACTTC CASSTTGFEQYF
- TRBJ2-1 - TRBV4-2 TGTGCCAGCAGCCAAGATCACAGGACGGGCAATGAGCAGTTCTTC CASSQDHRTGNEQFF
few TRBJ2-4 TRBD2 TRBV5-4 TGTGCCAGCAGCTCCGGACTAGCAGCAGATTTAGCCAAAAACATTCAGTACTTC CASSSGLAADLAKNIQYF
- TRBJ2-1 - TRBV10-3 TGTGCCATCACTCAGACACTACAGAGGGATGAGCAGTTCTTC CAITQTLQRDEQFF
- TRBJ2-5 TRBD1 TRBV27 TGTGCCAGCAGTTCAGAGGGGGCGCTTGAAGAGACCCAGTACTTC CASSSEGALEETQYF
- TRBJ2-1 - TRBV18 TGTGCCAGTTCCCGGGAACTGAAGTACAATGAGCAGTTCTTC CASSRELKYNEQFF
- TRBJ2-3 - TRBV14 TGTGCCGGCAGCCTGATCCCTAAGGACTTACTTCGCACAGATACGCAGTATTTT CAGSLIPKDLLRTDTQYF
- TRBJ2-5 - TRBV7-2 TGTGCCAGCAGCTACGGGGAGACCCAGTACTTC CASSYGETQYF
- TRBJ2-5 - TRBV6-5 TGTGCCAGCAGTTACGAGCGGGCCCAAGAGACCCAGTACTTC CASSYERAQETQYF
- TRBJ2-7 TRBD1 TRBV30 TGTGCCTGGAGTTTATACCCCAGGGGGCGCGCCTACGAGCAGTACTTC CAWSLYPRGRAYEQYF
few TRBJ1-1 - TRBV7-9 TGTGCCAGCAGCTCCCAGGGTTGGACTGAAGCTTTCTTT CASSSQGWTEAFF
- TRBJ2-7 - TRBV21-1 TGTTCGGAGCGGGAGTCCCACGAGCAGTACTTC CSERESHEQYF
- TRBJ1-5 - TRBV19 TGTGCCAGTAGTATAGCGGGGAATCAGCCCCAGCATTTT CASSIAGNQPQHF
- TRBJ2-5 - TRBV15 TGTGCCACCAGCAGAGGCGGAGGCGGGGAGACCCAGTACTTC CATSRGGGGETQYF
few TRBJ1-5 - TRBV30 TGTGCCTGGAGTGACCAAGGAGATCAGCCCCAGCATTTT CAWSDQGDQPQHF
- TRBJ2-3 - TRBV7-2 TGTGCCAGCAGCTTCTTTAACACAGATACGCAGTATTTT CASSFFNTDTQYF
- TRBJ2-3 - TRBV7-9 TGTGCCAGCAGGGAGGGGCAAAGCACAGATACGCAGTATTTT CASREGQSTDTQYF
- TRBJ2-1 - TRBV19 TGTGCCAGTAGTCGCTCACTCATCCGGGACAATCATGAGCAGTTCTTC CASSRSLIRDNHEQFF
- TRBJ2-2 TRBD2 TRBV27 TGTGCCGCCAGCGGGGCTAGCGGGAGAATATCGGCCGGGGAGCTGTTTTTT CAASGASGRISAGELFF
- TRBJ2-3 TRBD1 TRBV18 TGTGCCAGCTCACCATCGAACCCCGGGACAGGGACAGATACGCAGTATTTT CASSPSNPGTGTDTQYF
- TRBJ2-3 TRBD1 TRBV6-5 TGTGCCAGCAGTGTTGGGACAGCCCCAGATACGCAGTATTTT CASSVGTAPDTQYF
- TRBJ2-2 TRBD2 TRBV7-6 TGTGCCAGCAGCCCTATAGCGGGATGGGCCGGGGAGCTGTTTTTT CASSPIAGWAGELFF
- TRBJ2-1 TRBD2 TRBV11-2 TGTGCCAGCAGCTTAGCTAGCGGGAACTACAATGAGCAGTTCTTC CASSLASGNYNEQFF
- TRBJ2-7 TRBD2 TRBV5-1 TGCGCCAGCAGCTTGGTTGATCAGCGGGAGGTTCTTGAGCAGTACTTC CASSLVDQREVLEQYF
- TRBJ2-7 TRBD1 TRBV15 TGTGCCACCAGCAGGAACGGACAGGGGGAGGAGCAGTACTTC CATSRNGQGEEQYF